This note documents a single T cell receptor beta chain sequence. The antigen is not known. TCRdb itself ran the RT-PCR reads through MiXCR, one entry per CDR3 protein. This table holds around 710,000 distinct CDR3 sequences, about 14% found once. This record belongs to a study of response to subunit inactivated influenza vaccine. Study results and limitations: Authors suggested few new T cells are recruited by each seasonal influenza vaccination.

The sequencing used PBMCs from blood, collected about 14 days before vaccination. The source of this sequence is a man aged 50 to 60 who received an inactivated influenza vaccine.

The CDR3 nucleotides are TGTGCCAGCAGCTTATGGACCTCTTCGGGGGAGACCCAGTACTTC. It encodes CASSLWTSSGETQYF. The chain is built from TRBV11-2 and TRBJ2-5, with D tentatively TRBD2 (5 bases). Deletions cut 2 bases from V and 5 bases from J, with 15 bases between. The CDR3 contains 15 residues. CDR1 SGHAT and CDR2 FQNNGV come from the germline V gene.